This T cell receptor beta chain derives from a study of shared clonotypes between healthy human individuals (TCRdb year 2020). Some background on the complete study: A couple of women and a few men aged 18 to 49 years were included in the cohort. To estimate repertoire size and how much clonotype sharing occurs between individuals, the study deeply sequenced the blood TCR repertoires of roughly 5 healthy adults. To increase sequencing depth and limit assay-specific biases, TCR repertoire library preparation and sequencing were carried out by different laboratories using diverse techniques. Per donor, leukapheresis produced somewhere between about 0.9 and 9 billion PBMCs.

Using the deep immunoSEQ assay, TCR CDR3 regions were amplified from genomic DNA by multiplex PCR. For each cell subset, the extracted genomic DNA was distributed evenly across all wells of several immunoSEQ 96-well plates, and each plate served as one replicate. For unsorted PBMC, each replicate PCR was loaded with 300 ng genomic DNA, equivalent to tens of thousands of T cell genomes. Genomic DNA from unsorted PBMC was sequenced over ten immunoSEQ deep assay plates. Purified libraries were quantified with a Qubit 3.0 fluorometer, sized on a Bioanalyzer 2100, and re-quantified with the KAPA Library Quantification kit. Each immunoSEQ 96-well plate was sequenced on its own single-read 150-cycle Illumina NextSeq 550 flow cell. The authors' analysis ran thus. Because the immunoSEQ output included only junctional sequences and no quality scores, the filtering could not be the same as the filtering used for full-length reads. To assign V/J genes and CDR3, sequences were annotated against IMGT germline references using PyIR, a Python wrapper for IgBLAST v1.9. Reads were filtered out if the reads had weak V/J assignments (E-value above 1e-6), no CDR3, stop codons, out-of-frame junctions, or ambiguous translated residues. V3J clonotypes were defined as sequences sharing the same inferred V gene, J gene, and CDR3 amino acid sequence. Percentage overlap between repertoires was calculated by dividing the number of shared unique clonotypes by the size of the smaller repertoire. Repertoire richness was assessed with RTK rarefaction, the Chao1 estimator, and Recon v2.1 estimates of unobserved clonotypes. Sourced from immuneACCESS, this table was stored by TCRdb with only in-frame sequences that have V and J called. A share of the clones is absent; for the studies checked, an unresolved V gene accounts for under half, and the remainder has no known explanation. Clonal size and the V and J genes are those of that table, whereas D and trimming came from the DNA. Within this sample are 450,000 to 500,000 clones, with over 70% of them counted one time only. Roughly 13% of the sample comes from the top ten.

Results and caveats for the whole study, not just this receptor: The small number of donors limited the genetic and exposure-history diversity represented. Pairwise subsampling led to the expectation that sequencing depth would affect the degree of clonotype sharing among donors. Sampling was limited to blood, and TCR repertoires in tissue likely differ from TCR repertoires in blood.

CDR1 and CDR2 were assigned from the germline V gene as SGHRS and YFSETQ. V ends up 4 bases short and J 1 base short, with an unmatched junction base count of 6. The CDR3, from cysteine to phenylalanine, totals 16 residues. The sequence is cut down to CDR3 DNA, 48 bases in frame from base 1. Donors were healthy HIV-negative adults with no recently reported acute infections or vaccinations. Only Caucasian adults living in Nashville, Tennessee, USA were represented among the donors. For unsorted samples, 75 million to 90 million PBMCs were counted and genomic DNA was extracted with the QIAamp DNA Blood Mini kit. Blood was obtained by leukapheresis, after which PBMCs were separated by Ficoll-Histopaque density gradient centrifugation and cryopreserved in liquid nitrogen vapor phase. On this clone itself: Its binding antigen is unknown. Per-base quality was not reported, and no clone a single base away is much larger than it.

Sequencing used PBMCs. The source is a woman aged 40 to 49 in good health. Some clones in this sample may be carry-over from other donors' samples. The V and J genes are TRBV5-1 and TRBJ2-3, with 10 junctional bases fitting TRBD2. The nucleotide sequence is given as TGCGCCAGCAGCGGCGCGCTAGCGGGGGGCACAGATACGCAGTATTTT. The translation is CASSGALAGGTDTQYF. The variable domain in full, with residues beyond the CDR3 obtained from the reference TRBV5-1 and TRBJ2-3 genes, is KAGVTQTPRYLIKTRGQQVTLSCSPISGHRSVSWYQQTPGQGLQFLFEYFSETQRNKGNFPGRFSGRQFSNSRSEMNVSTLELGDSALYLCASSGALAGGTDTQYFGPGTRLTVL.